Presented here are 27 T cell receptor beta chains from one specimen sequenced in a study of blood T cell repertoires in COVID-19. Assay used: immunoSEQ multiplex PCR; TCRdb lists only in-frame clones, some missing. The table shows just under 90,000 clones, with about 88% occurring only once. Sequencing input: peripheral blood. These receptors were collected from a woman older than 75 with acute or convalescent COVID-19.

This rearrangement joins TRBV27 to TRBJ1-2; D call uncertain. CDR1 MNHEY and CDR2 SMNVEV come from the germline V gene (reference sequence). The CDR3 covers 15 residues. Trimming took 5 bases from V and 4 from J, leaving 17 bases between them. CDR3 DNA: TGTGCCAGCAGTCCGGGGTCGGTCCCAGGCTATGGCTACACCTTC. Its protein is CASSPGSVPGYGYTF.

CDR3 nucleotides: TGCAGCGGGATCGGGGGCACAGATACGCAGTATTTT. Its protein product is CSGIGGTDTQYF. The rearrangement links TRBV29-1 to TRBJ2-3, with a tentative D call TRBD2 (5 bases). The CDR3 runs to 12 residues. The V and J ends lost 7 bases and 1 base respectively, with 9 bases between them. Looked up from germline, CDR1 is SQVTM and CDR2 is ANQGSEA.

The chain carries TRBV7-2 and TRBJ1-1; TRBD1 matches 8 bases. V was clipped by 4 bases and J by 1 base; unmatched bases: 5. CDR1 SGHTA and CDR2 FQGNSA come from the germline V gene. The CDR3 is made up of 15 amino acids. The CDR3 DNA sequence: TGTGCCAGCAGCTCCGGACAGGGCGGGAACACTGAAGCTTTCTTT. Amino acid sequence: CASSSGQGGNTEAFF.

The table lists this clone with a count of one. This chain links TRBV19 with TRBJ2-3; 7 bases fit TRBD1. Germline trimming cut 9 bases from V and 2 bases from J; bases unmatched to any gene: 8. Germline loops: CDR1 LNHDA, CDR2 SQIVND (reference sequence). The CDR3 has 14 amino acids. This CDR3 reads CASREQGPTDTQYF. The CDR3 nucleotides are TGTGCCAGCAGAGAACAGGGGCCCACAGATACGCAGTATTTT.

This clone has just a few counts. The rearrangement links TRBV19 to TRBJ2-5, with D maybe TRBD1 (6 bases). CDR1 and CDR2 from the germline V gene are LNHDA and SQIVND (reference sequence). Trimming stripped 7 bases from V and 3 bases from J, with 12 bases between. This CDR3 spans 13 amino acids. CDR3 residues: CASIGTTKETQYF. The CDR3 bases are TGTGCCAGTATTGGGACAACCAAAGAGACCCAGTACTTC.

This clone was found once. The genes are TRBV7-2 and TRBJ2-7, with 11 nucleotides matching TRBD2. With V trimmed by 4 bases and J by 8 bases, 16 bases remained unmatched. CDR3 size: 17 residues. Germline CDR1 SGHTA, CDR2 FQGNSA. The CDR3 reads CASSSSSGGNPYVQQYF. For the CDR3, the DNA is TGTGCCAGCAGCTCCTCTAGCGGGGGGAACCCCTACGTCCAGCAGTACTTC.

In this sample, this clone turned up a few times. The chain uses TRBV5-1 and TRBJ2-7; TRBD2 is a possible D gene (5 bases). With 0 bases removed from V and 3 bases from J, the gap between germline ends came to 7 bases. Per the germline V gene, CDR1 is SGHRS and CDR2 is YFSETQ. This CDR3 has 13 residues. CDR3 in DNA: TGCGCCAGCAGCTTGGACGGACTCTACGAGCAGTACTTC. Residues: CASSLDGLYEQYF.

This chain uses TRBV4-1 with TRBJ2-5; 7 bases fit TRBD1. The CDR3 loop spans 18 amino acids. The germline V gene encodes CDR1 MGHRA and CDR2 YSYEKL. With V trimmed by 1 base and J by 1 base, 12 bases remained unmatched. CDR3 region: CASSQVSLGTASQETQYF. The CDR3, as DNA: TGCGCCAGCAGCCAAGTGAGCCTTGGGACAGCTTCCCAAGAGACCCAGTACTTC.

The chain carries TRBV9 and TRBJ1-2; 9 nucleotides match TRBD1. The CDR3 contains 14 residues. From germline, CDR1 is SGDLS and CDR2 YYNGEE. V dropped 3 bases and J dropped 7; count of bases not matched to a gene: 7. DNA of the CDR3: TGTGCCAGCAGCGCGGGACAGGGATTTGGTGGCTACACCTTC. This sequence encodes CASSAGQGFGGYTF. The full variable domain, completed using reference TRBV9 and TRBJ1-2, is DSGVTQTPKHLITATGQRVTLRCSPRSGDLSVYWYQQSLDQGLQFLIQYYNGEERAKGNILERFSAQQFPDLHSELNLSSLELGDSALYFCASSAGQGFGGYTFGSGTRLTVV.

V gene TRBV3-1 (or the pseudogene TRBV3-2) combines with J gene TRBJ1-1; unclear D gene. This CDR3 comprises 17 residues. Germline CDR1 and CDR2: LGHDT and YNNKEL (reference sequence). The V gene lost 3 bases and the J gene lost 4 bases, with 21 bases spanning the gap. The CDR3 sequence is CASSQSVAPVRGTEAFF. The CDR3 nucleotides are TGTGCCAGCAGCCAGTCGGTTGCCCCAGTACGGGGCACTGAAGCTTTCTTT.

Only a few counts were recorded for this clone. The V call is TRBV7-9, the J call TRBJ2-2; D remains ambiguous. Germline-derived CDR1 and CDR2 are SEHNR and FQNEAQ (reference sequence). V was clipped by 5 bases and J by 4 bases, with 8 bases between them. The length of the CDR3 is 13 residues. The CDR3 region is CASSGVPTGELFF. CDR3 sequence (DNA): TGTGCCAGCAGCGGAGTCCCCACCGGGGAGCTGTTTTTT.

J is TRBJ1-5 and V is TRBV4-2, with 7 bases aligning to TRBD1. This CDR3 contains 15 residues. Losses at the gene ends were 0 bases for V and 5 bases for J; bases not matched to a gene: 4. Germline assignment: CDR1 LGHNA and CDR2 YNFKEQ. The chain's CDR3 is CASSQEGTEDQPQHF. In nucleotides, the CDR3 is TGTGCCAGCAGCCAAGAGGGGACAGAGGATCAGCCCCAGCATTTT.

This chain uses TRBV5-1 with TRBJ2-3, with TRBD2 matching 11 bases. Trimming at V came to 2 bases and at J to 4 bases, leaving 6 bases not matched to a gene. There are 16 residues in the CDR3. Germline lookup yields CDR1 SGHRS and CDR2 YFSETQ. The CDR3 region is CASSFELAGDSDTQYF. The CDR3 DNA reads as TGCGCCAGCAGCTTCGAACTAGCGGGAGATTCAGATACGCAGTATTTT.

This chain links TRBV2 with TRBJ2-7; 11 nucleotides line up with TRBD2. The CDR3 is 17 amino acids. Germline-derived CDR1 and CDR2 are SNHLY and FYNNEI. The trim removed 7 bases at V and 0 bases at J, leaving 11 bases unmatched. The CDR3 loop is CASTTPGTSGLSYEQYF. CDR3 DNA sequence: TGTGCCAGCACTACACCCGGGACTAGCGGCCTCTCCTACGAGCAGTACTTC. The entire variable domain, with the rest obtained from reference TRBV2 and TRBJ2-7, is as follows: EPEVTQTPSHQVTQMGQEVILRCVPISNHLYFYWYRQILGQKVEFLVSFYNNEISEKSEIFDDQFSVERPDGSNFTLKIRSTKLEDSAMYFCASTTPGTSGLSYEQYFGPGTRLTVT.

This chain uses TRBV9 with TRBJ2-5, with D possibly TRBD2 on 6 matching bases. V was pared by 3 bases and J by 4 bases, with 10 bases between. The CDR3 covers 13 residues. CDR1 is SGDLS, CDR2 YYNGEE, per germline. Here the CDR3 reads CASSASDPETQYF. The CDR3 DNA is TGTGCCAGCAGCGCTAGCGACCCAGAGACCCAGTACTTC.

The chain joins TRBV27 to TRBJ2-1, with TRBD2 identical over 9 bases. This CDR3 is built from 14 residues. CDR1 and CDR2 (germline): MNHEY, SMNVEV (reference sequence). The V gene end was trimmed by 6 bases and the J gene end by 8 bases; junction bases not matched to a gene: 8. The chain's CDR3 is CASRISGRGDEQFF. The CDR3 DNA sequence: TGTGCCAGCAGAATTAGCGGGAGAGGAGATGAGCAGTTCTTC.

This clone was seen a handful of times. This chain connects TRBV19 to TRBJ2-3; maybe TRBD2 (5 bases). The CDR3 has 16 amino acids. V lost 4 bases and J lost 3, with 17 bases in between. Per germline, CDR1 LNHDA and CDR2 SQIVND (reference sequence). The CDR3 DNA is TGTGCCAGTAGTAGGGCGTGGAGGTCACGAACAGATACGCAGTATTTT. This gives the protein CASSRAWRSRTDTQYF.

This clone was counted once. V and J are TRBV11-2 and TRBJ2-7, with TRBD1 as a possible D gene (6 bases). CDR3 length equals 13 residues. CDR1 and CDR2 from the germline V gene are SGHAT and FQNNGV. Trimming stripped 5 bases from V and 0 bases from J, with 8 bases between. DNA of the CDR3: TGTGCCAGCAGCAAGACAGGCTCCTACGAGCAGTACTTC. Its protein product is CASSKTGSYEQYF.

The chain carries TRBV5-4 and TRBJ2-7; 9 bases are a match to TRBD1. Germline CDR1 and CDR2: SGHNT and YYREEE (reference sequence). CDR3 length: 14 residues. V lost 0 bases to trimming and J lost 2 bases; unmatched junction nucleotides: 0. The CDR3 loop is CASSLGQGAYEQYF. The CDR3 DNA reads TGTGCCAGCAGCTTGGGACAGGGGGCCTACGAGCAGTACTTC.

The chain links TRBV7-2 to TRBJ1-6; 8 bases align to TRBD1. V was clipped by 1 base and J by 11 bases; unmatched bases: 4. CDR1 and CDR2 from the germline V gene are SGHTA and FQGNSA. CDR3 length: 14 amino acids. CDR3 region: CASSLGTGSAPLHF. In DNA, the CDR3 is TGTGCCAGCAGCTTAGGGACAGGGAGCGCACCCCTCCACTTT.

V and J are TRBV12-3 or TRBV12-4 and TRBJ1-1, with D unclear. Trimming left V 5 bases short and J 0 bases short, with 7 bases between. This CDR3 is 13 amino acids long. As DNA, the CDR3 is TGTGCCAGCAGTCGTAGTCTGAACACTGAAGCTTTCTTT. Translated, it gives CASSRSLNTEAFF.

The CDR3 region is CASSPRAGINEQFF. The CDR3 coding sequence is TGTGCCAGCAGTCCGCGGGCGGGGATCAATGAGCAGTTCTTC. V is TRBV7-2 and J is TRBJ2-1; D is perhaps TRBD2 (6 bases). CDR1 SGHTA and CDR2 FQGNSA come from the germline V gene. Trimming stripped 6 bases from V and 6 bases from J, with 15 bases between. This CDR3 region has 14 residues.

The CDR3 DNA sequence: TGTGCCAGCAGTTACCACCCCGGGACAGCGGCCCATAGCAATCAGCCCCAGCATTTT. Translation gives CASSYHPGTAAHSNQPQHF. The chain links TRBV6-2 or TRBV6-3 to TRBJ1-5; 7 bases fit TRBD1. The CDR3 is made up of 19 amino acids. J lost 0 bases, V lost 2 bases, and 13 bases had no gene match. The germline gives CDR1 MNHEY, CDR2 SVGEGT.

CDR3 sequence: CASSLPGQMEYF. The CDR3 DNA reads as TGCGCCAGCAGCTTGCCGGGACAGATGGAGTACTTC. V and J are TRBV5-1 and TRBJ2-7; 7 bases line up with TRBD1. This CDR3 spans 12 amino acids. The V gene's germline CDR1 is SGHRS and CDR2 YFSETQ. The ends lost 1 base at V and 11 bases at J; junction bases unmatched: 6.

The chain recombines TRBV24-1 with TRBJ2-7, with TRBD2 matching over 12 bases. Germline CDR1 reads KGHDR; CDR2 reads SFDVKD. Trimming took 2 bases from V and 6 from J; bases not matched to a gene: 4. The CDR3 has 15 amino acids. Here the CDR3 reads CATSDSSSGRAEQYF. CDR3 DNA sequence: TGTGCCACCAGTGATTCATCTAGCGGGAGGGCCGAGCAGTACTTC.

This sequence joins TRBV27 and TRBJ1-1; the match to TRBD1 covers 8 bases. After removal of 7 bases from V and 1 base from J, the junction contained 17 bases not matched to a gene. This CDR3 comprises 18 residues. CDR1 and CDR2 (germline): MNHEY, SMNVEV (reference sequence). DNA for the CDR3: TGTGCCAGCATCATCACCCGGGCAGGGGGCGCGGGGAACACTGAAGCTTTCTTT. As protein: CASIITRAGGAGNTEAFF.

The chain carries TRBV5-1 and TRBJ2-1; TRBD2 matches at 10 bases. CDR1 and CDR2 (germline): SGHRS, YFSETQ. This CDR3 region has 16 residues. J was trimmed by 8 bases and V by 4 bases; bases with no gene match: 12. CDR3 residues: CASSDGLAVPWDEQFF. The CDR3 nucleotides read TGCGCCAGCAGCGACGGACTAGCGGTCCCCTGGGATGAGCAGTTCTTC.